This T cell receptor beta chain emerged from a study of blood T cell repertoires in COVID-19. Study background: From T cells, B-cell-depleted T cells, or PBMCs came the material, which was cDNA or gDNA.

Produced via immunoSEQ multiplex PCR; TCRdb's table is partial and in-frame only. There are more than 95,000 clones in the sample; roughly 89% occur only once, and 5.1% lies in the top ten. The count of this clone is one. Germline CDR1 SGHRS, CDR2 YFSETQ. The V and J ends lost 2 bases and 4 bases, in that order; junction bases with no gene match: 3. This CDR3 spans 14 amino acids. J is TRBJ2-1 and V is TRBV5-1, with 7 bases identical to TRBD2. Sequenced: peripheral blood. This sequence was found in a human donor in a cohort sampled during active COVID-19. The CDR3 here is CASSLKREYNEQFF. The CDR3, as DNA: TGCGCCAGCAGCTTAAAGCGGGAATACAATGAGCAGTTCTTC.